This TCR beta chain was profiled in a study of response to subunit inactivated influenza vaccine. General observations from the study: The authors proposed limited new T cell recruitment per seasonal influenza vaccination.

From germline, CDR1 is SGHTA and CDR2 FQGNSA. This CDR3 is 14 amino acids long. The V and J ends lost 5 bases and 3 bases respectively, with 11 bases between them. Each CDR3 protein is one row after TCRdb ran MiXCR on the RT-PCR reads. Of a few hundred thousand distinct CDR3 sequences listed, about 15% are singletons. Of note for this clonotype: Its target is unknown.

Specimen: PBMCs from blood, collected 11 to 12 days after vaccination. This receptor was taken from a man in his forties or fifties who received an inactivated influenza vaccine. This sequence joins TRBV7-2 and TRBJ2-1, with D maybe TRBD2 (6 bases). The CDR3 here is CASSKTSDYNEQFF. The CDR3 DNA sequence: TGTGCCAGCAGCAAGACTAGTGACTACAATGAGCAGTTCTTC.